Described below is a single TCR beta chain sequence and its context. Some clones are missing from TCRdb's copy, which holds only in-frame ones; the method was immunoSEQ multiplex PCR. This sample has 220,000 or so clones, with roughly four fifths found just once. CDR3 length: 18 residues. The V and J ends lost 5 bases and 3 bases, in that order; junction bases with no gene match: 15. Looked up from germline, CDR1 is SGHVS and CDR2 is FQNEAQ. This specimen comes from a study of blood T cell repertoires in COVID-19. Study-wide background: Whether acute or convalescent, the COVID-19 samples came from the United States, Italy and Spain.

Sequenced input: PBMCs or T cells enriched from blood (not recorded which). V gene TRBV7-8 combines with J gene TRBJ1-4; 7 nucleotides align to TRBD1. The receptor comes from a woman in her thirties or forties with acute COVID-19. For the CDR3, the DNA is TGTGCCAGCAGCCCTAAACGACAGGGTCGTATAGCTAATGAAAAACTGTTTTTT. It codes for CASSPKRQGRIANEKLFF.